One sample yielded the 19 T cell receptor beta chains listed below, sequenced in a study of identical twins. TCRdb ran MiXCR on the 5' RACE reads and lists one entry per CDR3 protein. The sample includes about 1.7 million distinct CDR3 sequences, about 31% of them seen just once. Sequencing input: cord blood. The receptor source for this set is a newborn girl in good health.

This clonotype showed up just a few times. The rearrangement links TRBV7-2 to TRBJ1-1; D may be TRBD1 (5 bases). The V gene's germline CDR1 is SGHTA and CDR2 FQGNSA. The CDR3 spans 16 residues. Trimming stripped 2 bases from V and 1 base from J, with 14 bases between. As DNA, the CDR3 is TGTGCCAGCAGCTTATTTGGCGACGGGGGGAACACTGAAGCTTTCTTT. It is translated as CASSLFGDGGNTEAFF.

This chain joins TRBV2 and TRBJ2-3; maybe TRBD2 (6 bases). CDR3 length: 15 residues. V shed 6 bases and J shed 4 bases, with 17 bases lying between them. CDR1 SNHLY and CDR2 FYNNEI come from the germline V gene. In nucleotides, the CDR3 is TGTGCCAGCAGGCGTAGCGGTGTTGCCCCAGATACGCAGTATTTT. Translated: CASRRSGVAPDTQYF.

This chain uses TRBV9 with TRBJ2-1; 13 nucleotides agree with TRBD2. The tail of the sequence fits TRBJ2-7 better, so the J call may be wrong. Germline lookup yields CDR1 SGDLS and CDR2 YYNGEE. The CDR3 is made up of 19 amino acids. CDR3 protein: CASSSRRLAGGPSYNEQYF. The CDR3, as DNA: TGTGCCAGCAGCAGTAGACGACTAGCGGGAGGACCATCGTACAATGAGCAGTACTTC.

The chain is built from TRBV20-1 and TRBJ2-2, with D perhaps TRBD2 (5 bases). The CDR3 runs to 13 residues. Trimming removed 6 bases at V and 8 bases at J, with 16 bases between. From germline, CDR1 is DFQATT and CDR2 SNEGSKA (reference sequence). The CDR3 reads CSATRRGTGELFF. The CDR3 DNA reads TGCAGTGCGACCCGTCGGGGTACAGGGGAGCTGTTTTTT.

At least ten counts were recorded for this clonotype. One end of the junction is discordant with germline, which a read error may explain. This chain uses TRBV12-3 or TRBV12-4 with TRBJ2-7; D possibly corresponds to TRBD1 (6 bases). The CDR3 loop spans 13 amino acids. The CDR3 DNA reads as TGCGCCAGCAGCTTGGTAGGGGGCTACGAGCAGTACTTC. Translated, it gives CASSLVGGYEQYF.

The CDR3 loop reads CASSLEGRVQGNEQFF. The CDR3 nucleotides read TGTGCCAGCAGCTTAGAAGGGCGGGTGCAGGGCAATGAGCAGTTCTTC. The chain links TRBV7-2 to TRBJ2-1, with D perhaps matching TRBD1 or TRBD2 (5 bases each). The length of the CDR3 is 16 residues. V gave up 1 base and J gave up 6 bases, with 16 bases separating them. Germline V gene lookup returns CDR1 SGHTA and CDR2 FQGNSA.

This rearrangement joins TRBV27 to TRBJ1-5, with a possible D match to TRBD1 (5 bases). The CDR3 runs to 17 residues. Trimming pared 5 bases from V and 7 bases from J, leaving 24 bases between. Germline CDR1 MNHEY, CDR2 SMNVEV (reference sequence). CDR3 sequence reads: CASSPRRGGVLGQPQHF. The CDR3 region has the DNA TGTGCCAGCAGTCCACGGAGGGGTGGAGTACTGGGCCAGCCCCAGCATTTT.

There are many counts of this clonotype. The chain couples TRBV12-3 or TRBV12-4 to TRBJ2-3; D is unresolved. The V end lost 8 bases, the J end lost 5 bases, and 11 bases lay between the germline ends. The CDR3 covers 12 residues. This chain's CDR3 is CASGALRDTQYF. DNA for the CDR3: TGTGCCAGCGGTGCCCTGAGAGATACGCAGTATTTT.

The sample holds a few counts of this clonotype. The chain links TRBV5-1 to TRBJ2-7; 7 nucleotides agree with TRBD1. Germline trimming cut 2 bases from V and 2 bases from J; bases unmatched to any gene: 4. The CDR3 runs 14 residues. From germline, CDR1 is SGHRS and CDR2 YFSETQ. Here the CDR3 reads CASSFWQGAYEQYF. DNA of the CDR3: TGCGCCAGCAGCTTTTGGCAGGGGGCCTACGAGCAGTACTTC.

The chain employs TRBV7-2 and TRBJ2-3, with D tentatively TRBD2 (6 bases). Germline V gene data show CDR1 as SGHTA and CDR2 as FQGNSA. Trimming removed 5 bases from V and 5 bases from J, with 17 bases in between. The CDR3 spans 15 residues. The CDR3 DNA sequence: TGTGCCAGCAGCCCCGGGTTGGGAGCGGGAGATACGCAGTATTTT. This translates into CASSPGLGAGDTQYF.

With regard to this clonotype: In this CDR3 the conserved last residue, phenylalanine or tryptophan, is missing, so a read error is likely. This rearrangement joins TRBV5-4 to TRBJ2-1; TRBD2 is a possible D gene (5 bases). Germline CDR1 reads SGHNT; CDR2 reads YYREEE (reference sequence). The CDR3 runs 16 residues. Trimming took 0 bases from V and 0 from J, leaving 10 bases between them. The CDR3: CASSLGGDYSYNEQFL. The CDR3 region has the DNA TGTGCCAGCAGCTTGGGGGGAGACTACTCCTACAATGAGCAGTTCTTA.

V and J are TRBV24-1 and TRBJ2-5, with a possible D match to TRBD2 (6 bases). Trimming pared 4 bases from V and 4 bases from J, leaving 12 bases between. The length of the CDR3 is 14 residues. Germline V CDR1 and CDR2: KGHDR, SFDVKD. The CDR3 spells CATSERDWLETQYF. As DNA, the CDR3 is TGTGCCACCAGTGAGCGGGACTGGTTAGAGACCCAGTACTTC.

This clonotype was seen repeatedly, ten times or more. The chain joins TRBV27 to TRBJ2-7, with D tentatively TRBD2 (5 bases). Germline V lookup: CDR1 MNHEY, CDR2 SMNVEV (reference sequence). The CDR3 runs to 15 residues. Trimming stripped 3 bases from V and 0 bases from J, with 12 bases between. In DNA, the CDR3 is TGTGCCAGCAGTTTCGTTGACACTAGCTCCTACGAGCAGTACTTC. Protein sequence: CASSFVDTSSYEQYF.

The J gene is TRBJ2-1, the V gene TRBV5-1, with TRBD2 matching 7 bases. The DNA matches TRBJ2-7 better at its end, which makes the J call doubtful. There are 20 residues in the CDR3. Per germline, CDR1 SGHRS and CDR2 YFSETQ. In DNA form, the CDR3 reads TGCGCCAGCAGCTTGGCCCGCAGCGGGGTGTCCTTAAGCTCCTACAATGAGCAGTACTTC. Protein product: CASSLARSGVSLSSYNEQYF.

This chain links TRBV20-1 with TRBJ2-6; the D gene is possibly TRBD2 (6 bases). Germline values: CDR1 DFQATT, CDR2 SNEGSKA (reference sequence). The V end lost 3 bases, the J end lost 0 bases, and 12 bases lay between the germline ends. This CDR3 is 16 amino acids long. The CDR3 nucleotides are TGCAGTGCTAGGCGGGGCAGCTCCTCTGGGGCCAACGTCCTGACTTTC. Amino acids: CSARRGSSSGANVLTF.

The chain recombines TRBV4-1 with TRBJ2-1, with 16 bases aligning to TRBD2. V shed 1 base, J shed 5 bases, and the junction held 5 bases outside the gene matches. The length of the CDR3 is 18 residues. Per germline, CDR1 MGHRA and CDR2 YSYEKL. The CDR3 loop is CASSQVGLAGGPNNEQFF. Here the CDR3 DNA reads TGCGCCAGCAGCCAAGTGGGACTAGCGGGAGGGCCCAACAATGAGCAGTTCTTC.

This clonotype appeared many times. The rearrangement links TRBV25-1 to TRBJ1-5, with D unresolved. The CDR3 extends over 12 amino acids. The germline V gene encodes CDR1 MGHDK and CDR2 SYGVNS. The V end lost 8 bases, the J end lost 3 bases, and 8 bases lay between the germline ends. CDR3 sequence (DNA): TGTGCCAGCCGACGGACCAATCAGCCCCAGCATTTT. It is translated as CASRRTNQPQHF.

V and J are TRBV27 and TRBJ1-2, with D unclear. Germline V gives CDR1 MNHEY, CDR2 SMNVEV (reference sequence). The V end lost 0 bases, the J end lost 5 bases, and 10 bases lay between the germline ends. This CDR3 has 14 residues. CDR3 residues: CASSLSLRAYGYTF. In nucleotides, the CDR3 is TGTGCCAGCAGTTTATCCCTCCGGGCGTATGGCTACACCTTC.

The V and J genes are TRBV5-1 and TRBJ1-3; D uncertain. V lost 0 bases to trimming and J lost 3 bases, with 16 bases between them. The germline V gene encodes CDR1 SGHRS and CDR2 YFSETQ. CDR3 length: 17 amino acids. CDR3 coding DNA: TGCGCCAGCAGCTTGGCCGGGCCCGGAGAGAGTGGAAACACCATATATTTT. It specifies CASSLAGPGESGNTIYF.